This T cell receptor beta chain is drawn from a study of OX40 agonist ivuxolimab in advanced cancers. J lost 0 bases, V lost 5 bases, and 8 bases had no gene match. Germline CDR1 and CDR2: SGHTA and FQGTGA. The CDR3 totals 17 residues. The repertoire was sequenced with immunoSEQ multiplex PCR; TCRdb's copy has only in-frame clones and lacks some. Of 40,000 to 55,000 clones listed, around 85% are singletons. The sequence was obtained from an adult with an advanced solid tumor such as melanoma, head and neck, liver or kidney cancer. The genes are TRBV7-3 and TRBJ2-3, with 10 bases that match TRBD1. This specimen consisted of CD4+ or CD8+ T cells sorted from blood, obtained in a trial of the OX40 agonist ivuxolimab. The chain's CDR3 is CASSPLPGQGSTDTQYF. The CDR3 DNA is TGTGCCAGCAGCCCACTACCGGGACAGGGGAGCACAGATACGCAGTATTTT.